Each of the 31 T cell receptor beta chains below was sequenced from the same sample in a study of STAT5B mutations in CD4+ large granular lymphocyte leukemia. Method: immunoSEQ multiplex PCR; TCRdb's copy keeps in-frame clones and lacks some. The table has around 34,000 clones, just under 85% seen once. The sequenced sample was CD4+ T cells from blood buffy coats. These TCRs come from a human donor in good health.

CDR3: CASSYSWQGNIQYF. CDR3 DNA: TGTGCCAGCAGTTACTCGTGGCAGGGGAACATTCAGTACTTC. The chain uses TRBV6-6 and TRBJ2-4; D perhaps matches TRBD1 (6 bases). Germline V gene sequence: CDR1 MNHNY, CDR2 SVGAGI (reference sequence). This CDR3 has 14 residues. Trimming left V 0 bases short and J 7 bases short, with 10 bases between.

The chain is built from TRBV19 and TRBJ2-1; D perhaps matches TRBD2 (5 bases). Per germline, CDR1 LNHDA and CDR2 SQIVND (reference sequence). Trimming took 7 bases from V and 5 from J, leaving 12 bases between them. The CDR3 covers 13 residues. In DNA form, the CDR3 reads TGTGCCAGTAACGAGGGAGCCCACAATGAGCAGTTCTTC. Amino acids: CASNEGAHNEQFF.

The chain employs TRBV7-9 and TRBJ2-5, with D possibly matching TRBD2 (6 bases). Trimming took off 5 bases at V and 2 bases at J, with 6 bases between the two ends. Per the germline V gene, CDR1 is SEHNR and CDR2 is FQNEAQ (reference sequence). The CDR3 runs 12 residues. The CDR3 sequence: CASSAGQETQYF. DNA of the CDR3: TGTGCCAGCAGCGCGGGACAAGAGACCCAGTACTTC.

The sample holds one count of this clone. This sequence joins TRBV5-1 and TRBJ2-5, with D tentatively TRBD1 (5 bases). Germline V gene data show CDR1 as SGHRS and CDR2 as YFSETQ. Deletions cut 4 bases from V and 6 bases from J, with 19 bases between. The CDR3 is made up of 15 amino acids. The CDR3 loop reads CASSLDGAKPKTQYF. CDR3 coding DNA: TGCGCCAGCAGCCTCGATGGGGCGAAACCAAAGACCCAGTACTTC.

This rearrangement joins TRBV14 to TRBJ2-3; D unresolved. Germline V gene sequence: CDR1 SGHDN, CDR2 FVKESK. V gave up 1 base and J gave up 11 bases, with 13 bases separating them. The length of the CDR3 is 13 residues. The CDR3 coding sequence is TGTGCCAGCAGCCAAGGGCCTGGTTCGCGGCAGTATTTT. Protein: CASSQGPGSRQYF.

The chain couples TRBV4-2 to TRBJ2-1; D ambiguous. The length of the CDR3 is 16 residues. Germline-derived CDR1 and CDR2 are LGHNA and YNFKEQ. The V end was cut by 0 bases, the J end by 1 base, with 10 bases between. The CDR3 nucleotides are TGTGCCAGCAGCCAAGATTTGGGTTGGTCCTACAATGAGCAGTTCTTC. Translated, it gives CASSQDLGWSYNEQFF.

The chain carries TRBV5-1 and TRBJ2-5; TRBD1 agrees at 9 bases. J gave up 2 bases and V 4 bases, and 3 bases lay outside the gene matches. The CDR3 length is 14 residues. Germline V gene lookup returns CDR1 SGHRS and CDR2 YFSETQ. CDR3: CASSEGQGQETQYF. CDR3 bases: TGCGCCAGCAGCGAGGGACAGGGTCAAGAGACCCAGTACTTC.

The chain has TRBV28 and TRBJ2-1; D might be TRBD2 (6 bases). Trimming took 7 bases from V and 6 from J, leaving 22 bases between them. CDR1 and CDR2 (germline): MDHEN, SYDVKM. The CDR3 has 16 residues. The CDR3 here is CASTGSWRDSANEQFF. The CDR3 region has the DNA TGTGCCAGCACCGGGTCGTGGAGGGACTCCGCCAATGAGCAGTTCTTC.

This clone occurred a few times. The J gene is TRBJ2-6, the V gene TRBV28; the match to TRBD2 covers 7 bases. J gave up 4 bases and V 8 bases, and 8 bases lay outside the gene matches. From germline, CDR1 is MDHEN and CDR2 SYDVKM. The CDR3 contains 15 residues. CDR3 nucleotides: TGTGCCAGCCTCCGGGGAGGGGCCGGGGCCAACGTCCTGACTTTC. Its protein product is CASLRGGAGANVLTF.

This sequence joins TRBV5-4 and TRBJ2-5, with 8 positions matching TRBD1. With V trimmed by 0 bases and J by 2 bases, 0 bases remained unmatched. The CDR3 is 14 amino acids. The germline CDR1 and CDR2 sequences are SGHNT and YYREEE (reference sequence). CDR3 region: CASSLGTGQETQYF. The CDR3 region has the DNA TGTGCCAGCAGCTTGGGGACAGGGCAAGAGACCCAGTACTTC.

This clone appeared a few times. This CDR3 reads CSYLYTEQFF. DNA for the CDR3: TGCAGCTACCTTTACACGGAGCAGTTCTTC. V and J are TRBV29-1 and TRBJ2-1, with D unresolved. The V gene's germline CDR1 is SQVTM and CDR2 ANQGSEA. Trimming cost V 8 bases and J 10 bases, with 12 bases left between them. This CDR3 is 10 amino acids long.

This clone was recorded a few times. This CDR3 is CASSGRGHYEQYF. The CDR3 DNA follows: TGTGCCAGCAGTGGGCGGGGCCACTACGAGCAGTACTTC. V is TRBV2 and J is TRBJ2-7, with D tentatively TRBD2 (6 bases). Germline V gives CDR1 SNHLY, CDR2 FYNNEI. The CDR3 runs 13 residues. The V end lost 4 bases, the J end lost 3 bases, and 10 bases lay between the germline ends. Filled out from reference TRBV2 and TRBJ2-7, the complete variable domain reads EPEVTQTPSHQVTQMGQEVILRCVPISNHLYFYWYRQILGQKVEFLVSFYNNEISEKSEIFDDQFSVERPDGSNFTLKIRSTKLEDSAMYFCASSGRGHYEQYFGPGTRLTVT.

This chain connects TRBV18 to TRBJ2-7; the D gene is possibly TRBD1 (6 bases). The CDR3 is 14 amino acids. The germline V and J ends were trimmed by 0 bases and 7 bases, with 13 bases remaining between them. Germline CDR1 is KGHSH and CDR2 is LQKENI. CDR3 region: CASSPPRQETEQYF. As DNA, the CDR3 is TGTGCCAGCTCACCACCGCGACAGGAAACGGAGCAGTACTTC.

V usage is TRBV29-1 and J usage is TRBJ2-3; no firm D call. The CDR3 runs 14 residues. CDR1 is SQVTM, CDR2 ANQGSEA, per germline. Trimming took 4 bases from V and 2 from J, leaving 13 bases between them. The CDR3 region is CSVVVRPNTDTQYF. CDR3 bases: TGCAGCGTTGTGGTTAGGCCCAACACAGATACGCAGTATTTT.

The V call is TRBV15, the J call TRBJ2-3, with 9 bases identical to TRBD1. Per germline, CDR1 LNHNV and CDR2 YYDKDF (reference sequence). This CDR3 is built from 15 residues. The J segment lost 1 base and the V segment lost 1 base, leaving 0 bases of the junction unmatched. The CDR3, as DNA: TGTGCCACCAGCAGAGGGGACAGGGGCACAGATACGCAGTATTTT. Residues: CATSRGDRGTDTQYF.

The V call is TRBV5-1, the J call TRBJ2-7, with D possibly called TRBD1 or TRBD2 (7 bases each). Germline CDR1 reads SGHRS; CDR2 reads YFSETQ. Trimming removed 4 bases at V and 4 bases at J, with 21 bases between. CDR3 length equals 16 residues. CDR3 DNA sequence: TGCGCCAGCAGCCGGGAGGCCGGACAGGTGTCTTACGAGCAGTACTTC. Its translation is CASSREAGQVSYEQYF.

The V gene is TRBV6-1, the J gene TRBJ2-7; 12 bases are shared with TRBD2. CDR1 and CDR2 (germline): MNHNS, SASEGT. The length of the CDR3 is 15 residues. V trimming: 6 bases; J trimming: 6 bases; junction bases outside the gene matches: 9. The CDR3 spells CASRQSLAGGPEQYF. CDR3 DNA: TGTGCCAGCAGGCAATCTCTAGCGGGAGGGCCCGAGCAGTACTTC.

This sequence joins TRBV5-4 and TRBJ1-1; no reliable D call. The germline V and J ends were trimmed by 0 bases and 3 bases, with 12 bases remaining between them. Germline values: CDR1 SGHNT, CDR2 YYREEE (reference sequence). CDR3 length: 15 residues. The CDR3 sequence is CASSLVSGGYTEAFF. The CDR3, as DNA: TGTGCCAGCAGCTTGGTGTCGGGCGGGTACACTGAAGCTTTCTTT.

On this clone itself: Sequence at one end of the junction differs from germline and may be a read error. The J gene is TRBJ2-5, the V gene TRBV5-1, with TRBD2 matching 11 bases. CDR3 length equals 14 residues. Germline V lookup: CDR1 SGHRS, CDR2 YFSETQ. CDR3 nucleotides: TGCGCCAGCACCTTGACTAGCGGGATTGAGACCCAGTACTTC. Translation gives CASTLTSGIETQYF.

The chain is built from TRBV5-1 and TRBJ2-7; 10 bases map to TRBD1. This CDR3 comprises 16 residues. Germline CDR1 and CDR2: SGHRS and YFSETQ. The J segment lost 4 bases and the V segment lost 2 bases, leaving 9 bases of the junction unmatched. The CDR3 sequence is CASSLGAGQGGYEQYF. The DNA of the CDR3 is TGCGCCAGCAGCTTAGGGGCCGGACAGGGGGGTTACGAGCAGTACTTC.

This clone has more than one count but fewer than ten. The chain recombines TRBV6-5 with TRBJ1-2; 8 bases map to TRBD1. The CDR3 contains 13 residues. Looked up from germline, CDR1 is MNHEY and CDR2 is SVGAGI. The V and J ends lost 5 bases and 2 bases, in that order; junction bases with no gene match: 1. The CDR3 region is CASSGDRNYGYTF. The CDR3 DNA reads TGTGCCAGCAGTGGGGACAGGAACTATGGCTACACCTTC.

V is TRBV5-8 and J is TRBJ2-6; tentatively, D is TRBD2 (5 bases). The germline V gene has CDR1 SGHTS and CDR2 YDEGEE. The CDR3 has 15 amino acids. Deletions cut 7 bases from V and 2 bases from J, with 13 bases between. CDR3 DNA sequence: TGTGCCAGCGGCATCGGAGGCGCTGGGGCCAACGTCCTGACTTTC. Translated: CASGIGGAGANVLTF.

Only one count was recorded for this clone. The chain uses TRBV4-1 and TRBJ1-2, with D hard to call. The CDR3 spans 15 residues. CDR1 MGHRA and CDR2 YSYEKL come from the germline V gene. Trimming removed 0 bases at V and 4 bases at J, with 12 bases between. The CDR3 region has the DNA TGCGCCAGCAGCCAAGAGGAGCGGGCGGGCTATGGCTACACCTTC. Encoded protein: CASSQEERAGYGYTF.

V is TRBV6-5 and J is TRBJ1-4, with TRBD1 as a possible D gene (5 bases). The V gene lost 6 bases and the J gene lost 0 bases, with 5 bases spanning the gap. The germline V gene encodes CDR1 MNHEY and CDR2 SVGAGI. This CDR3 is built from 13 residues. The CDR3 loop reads CASRTATNEKLFF. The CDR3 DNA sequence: TGTGCCAGCAGGACAGCAACTAATGAAAAACTGTTTTTT.

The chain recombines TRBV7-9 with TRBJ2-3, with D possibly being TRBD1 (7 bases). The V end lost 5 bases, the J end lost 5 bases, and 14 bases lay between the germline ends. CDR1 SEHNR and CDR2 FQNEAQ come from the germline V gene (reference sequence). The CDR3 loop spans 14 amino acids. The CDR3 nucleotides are TGTGCCAGCAGCCAAAGACAGGGAGGAGATACGCAGTATTTT. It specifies CASSQRQGGDTQYF.

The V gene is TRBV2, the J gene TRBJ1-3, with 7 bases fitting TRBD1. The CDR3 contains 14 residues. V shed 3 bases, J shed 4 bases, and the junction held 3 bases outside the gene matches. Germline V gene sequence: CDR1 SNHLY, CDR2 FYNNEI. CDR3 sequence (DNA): TGTGCCAGCAGTGAGGCGGGACAGGGAAACACCATATATTTT. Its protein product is CASSEAGQGNTIYF. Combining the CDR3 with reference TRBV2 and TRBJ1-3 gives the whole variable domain EPEVTQTPSHQVTQMGQEVILRCVPISNHLYFYWYRQILGQKVEFLVSFYNNEISEKSEIFDDQFSVERPDGSNFTLKIRSTKLEDSAMYFCASSEAGQGNTIYFGEGSWLTVV.

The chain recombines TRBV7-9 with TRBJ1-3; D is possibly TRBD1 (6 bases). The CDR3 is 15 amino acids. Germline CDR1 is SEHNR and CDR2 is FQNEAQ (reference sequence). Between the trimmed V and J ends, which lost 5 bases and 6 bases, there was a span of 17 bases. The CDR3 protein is CASSKDPGAINTIYF. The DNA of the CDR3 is TGTGCCAGCAGCAAAGACCCAGGGGCAATAAACACCATATATTTT.

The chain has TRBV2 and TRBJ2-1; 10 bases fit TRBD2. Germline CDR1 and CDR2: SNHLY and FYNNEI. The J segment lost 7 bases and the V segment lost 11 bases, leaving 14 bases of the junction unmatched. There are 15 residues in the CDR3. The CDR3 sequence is CASCLAGVRRNEQFF. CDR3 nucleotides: TGTGCCTCGTGCCTAGCGGGAGTAAGGAGGAATGAGCAGTTCTTC.

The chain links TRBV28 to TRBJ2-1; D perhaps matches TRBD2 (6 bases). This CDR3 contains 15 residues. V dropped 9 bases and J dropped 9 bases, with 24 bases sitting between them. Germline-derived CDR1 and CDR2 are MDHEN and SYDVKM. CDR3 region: CASFLRSGSWGEQFF. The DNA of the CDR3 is TGTGCCAGTTTTCTGCGTAGCGGTTCGTGGGGTGAGCAGTTCTTC.

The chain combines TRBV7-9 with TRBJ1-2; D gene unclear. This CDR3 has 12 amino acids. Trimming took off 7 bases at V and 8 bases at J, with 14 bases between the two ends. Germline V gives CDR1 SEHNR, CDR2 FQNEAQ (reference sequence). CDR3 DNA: TGTGCCAGCACGACCGGGCCCCACGGCTACACCTTC. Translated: CASTTGPHGYTF.

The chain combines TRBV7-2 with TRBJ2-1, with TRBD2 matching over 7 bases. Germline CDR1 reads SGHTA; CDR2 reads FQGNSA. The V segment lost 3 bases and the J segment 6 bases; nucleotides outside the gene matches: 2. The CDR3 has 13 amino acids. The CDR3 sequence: CASSFTGGNEQFF. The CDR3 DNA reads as TGTGCCAGCAGCTTTACGGGGGGCAATGAGCAGTTCTTC.